A selection of T cell receptor beta chains follows, all from one sample in a study of blood T cell dynamics during melanoma immunotherapy. Assay: immunoSEQ multiplex PCR; the TCRdb copy retains only in-frame clones and omits some. The sample holds 9,900 or so clones, approximately 83% seen once. This specimen consisted of blood, obtained from a patient treated with checkpoint blockade. These receptors originate from a human donor with melanoma. Both conserved end residues are part of each CDR3. D genes are given only for firm matches. The listing skips clone size in some rows; elsewhere it reads once, few, many or a size class.

>.|TRBD2|TRBJ2-7|TRBV7-9
CASRLAGSKKDYEQYF
>.|TRBD1|TRBJ2-1|TRBV11-2
CASSFDRGPYNEQFF
>.|.|TRBJ1-1|TRBV7-9
CASKKIIPNTEAFF
>.|.|TRBJ1-2|TRBV6-5
CASSGSDSNYGYTF
>once|TRBD2|TRBJ2-3|TRBV4-1
CASSREAGGPGTDTQYF
>few|TRBD1|TRBJ1-4|TRBV6-1
CASSEGQGFEKLFF
>.|.|TRBJ2-2|TRBV5-1
CASSLAPKPGELFF
>few|.|TRBJ1-1|TRBV5-1
CASSGREESTEAFF
>.|TRBD1|TRBJ1-5|TRBV30
CAWGGQGNQPQHF
>.|.|TRBJ2-3|TRBV29-1
CSVDGTASTDTQYF
>few|.|TRBJ2-2|TRBV5-1
CASDKTGKNTGELFF
>once|.|TRBJ1-5|TRBV30
CAWSGRKGMDSNQPQHF
>.|TRBD2|TRBJ2-3|TRBV5-1
CASSTGTSGTDTQYF
>.|TRBD1|TRBJ1-1|TRBV10-2
CASSGGLNTEAFF
>.|.|TRBJ2-1|TRBV6-5
CASREGTHYNEQFF
>.|TRBD1|TRBJ1-2|TRBV6-5
CASRISGGHYGYTF
>.|TRBD1|TRBJ2-7|TRBV18
CASSPQGTAAGGEQYF
>.|.|TRBJ2-1|TRBV29-1
CSGEGDNEQFF
>once|TRBD1|TRBJ1-5|TRBV19
CASSIMTGNQPQHF
>.|.|TRBJ2-1|TRBV4-1
CASSQVTGGWNEQFF
>.|TRBD2|TRBJ2-5|TRBV5-1
CASRLSGDEETQYF
>.|.|TRBJ2-3|TRBV6-1
CASRRRGDRTDTQYF
>.|TRBD1|TRBJ1-5|TRBV6-5
CASRQGAYQPQHF
>.|TRBD1|TRBJ2-7|TRBV11-2
CASSRPTGKSYEQYF
>.|TRBD2|TRBJ2-2|TRBV6-6
CASRPHSGGTGELFF
>.|.|TRBJ1-6|TRBV9
CASSRTSDSPLHF
>few|TRBD1|TRBJ1-5|TRBV5-1
CASSFGQGGQPQHF
>.|TRBD2|TRBJ2-5|TRBV14
CASSQGLSGGETQYF
>.|.|TRBJ1-1|TRBV6-1
CASSGRSRANTEAFF
>.|TRBD1|TRBJ1-2|TRBV15
CATSTRGQGGGYTF
>once|.|TRBJ2-7|TRBV6-1
CASEKEQPSYEQYF
>few|.|TRBJ1-2|TRBV19
CASRLHREGYGYTF
>.|.|TRBJ1-1|TRBV2
CASSELGAEAFF
>.|.|TRBJ1-1|TRBV12-2
CASRFRLDHMNTEAFF
>.|.|TRBJ1-2|TRBV2
CARRGGGGYTF
>.|.|TRBJ2-3|TRBV5-4
CASSLEGEGRDTQYF
>.|.|TRBJ1-5|TRBV27
CASSLVGSNQPQHF
>.|TRBD1|TRBJ2-7|TRBV29-1
CSVDEGAEQYF
>.|.|TRBJ1-5|TRBV6-5
CASSPFGTEGKPQHF
>.|TRBD1|TRBJ1-3|TRBV5-1
CASSLALRGPENTIYF
>once|.|TRBJ1-6|TRBV5-1
CASSWGRAGNSPLHF
>.|TRBD1|TRBJ2-5|TRBV5-4
CASSYGTGLETQYF
>few|TRBD2|TRBJ2-7|TRBV9
CASSPRDGTSGYYEQYF
>.|TRBD1|TRBJ1-1|TRBV2
CASRKQGAWTEAFF
>few|.|TRBJ1-5|TRBV6-1
CASSLVPDNQPQHF
>.|.|TRBJ1-5|TRBV10-3
CATGGGESQPQHF
>.|.|TRBJ2-7|TRBV7-3
CASTPGELPRREQYF
>few|.|TRBJ1-1|TRBV2
CASSEALLAFF
>.|.|TRBJ1-1|TRBV5-1
CASSIRGGLGTEAFF
>.|.|TRBJ2-1|TRBV7-2
CASTIGGSRWSEQFF
>.|.|TRBJ1-4|TRBV11-3
CASSRGLGTNEKLFF
>.|TRBD2|TRBJ2-2|TRBV5-1
CASSPLTGGTGELFF
>.|TRBD1|TRBJ2-7|TRBV7-6
CASSLVPGQSSYEQYF
>.|.|TRBJ1-1|TRBV18
CASSQGQNTEAFF
>.|.|TRBJ1-2|TRBV6-5
CASSYTGQSGYTF